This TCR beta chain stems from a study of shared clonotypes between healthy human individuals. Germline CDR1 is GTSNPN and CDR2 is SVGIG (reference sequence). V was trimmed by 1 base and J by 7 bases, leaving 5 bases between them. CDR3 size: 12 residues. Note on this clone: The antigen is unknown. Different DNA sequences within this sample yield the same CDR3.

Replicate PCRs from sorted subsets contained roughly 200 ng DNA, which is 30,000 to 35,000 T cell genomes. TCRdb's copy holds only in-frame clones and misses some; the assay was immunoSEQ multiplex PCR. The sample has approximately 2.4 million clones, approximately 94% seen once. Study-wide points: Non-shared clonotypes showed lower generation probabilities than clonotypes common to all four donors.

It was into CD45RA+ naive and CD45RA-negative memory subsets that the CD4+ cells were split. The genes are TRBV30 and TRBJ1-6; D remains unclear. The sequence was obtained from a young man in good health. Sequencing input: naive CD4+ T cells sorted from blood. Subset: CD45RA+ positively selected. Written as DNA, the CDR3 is TGTGCCTGGAGTGAAGCGAATTCACCCCTCCACTTT. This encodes CAWSEANSPLHF.